Listed here are 22 T cell receptor beta chains from one sample, sequenced in a study of T-cell memory formation after mild COVID-19. A single record per CDR3 protein comes from TCRdb applying MiXCR to the 5' RACE reads. Here the sample spans about 130,000 distinct CDR3 sequences, about 6% being singletons. Sequencing used PBMCs or a T cell subset sorted from them (not recorded which). The receptors originated from an adult woman who had mild COVID-19 (a few samples of this study predate the infection). Cell type and time point are not known.

This clonotype was detected ten times or more. This rearrangement joins TRBV20-1 to TRBJ2-3, with 8 bases that match TRBD2. This CDR3 has 16 residues. CDR1 DFQATT and CDR2 SNEGSKA come from the germline V gene (reference sequence). V shed 0 bases and J 1 base; nucleotides not matched to a gene: 6. CDR3 residues: CSARDFGSGGTDTQYF. For the CDR3, the DNA is TGCAGTGCTAGAGATTTCGGTAGCGGGGGCACAGATACGCAGTATTTT.

The chain recombines TRBV29-1 with TRBJ2-3, with D possibly matching TRBD1 (6 bases). With 6 bases removed from V and 2 bases from J, the gap between germline ends came to 12 bases. There are 13 residues in the CDR3. Germline CDR1 reads SQVTM; CDR2 reads ANQGSEA. CDR3 region: CSVRQVYTDTQYF. In DNA form, the CDR3 reads TGCAGCGTGCGACAGGTATACACAGATACGCAGTATTTT.

This clonotype was counted between two and nine times. The chain employs TRBV29-1 and TRBJ1-1; D ambiguous. The V end lost 4 bases, the J end lost 0 bases, and 9 bases lay between the germline ends. CDR3 length: 13 amino acids. Per the germline V gene, CDR1 is SQVTM and CDR2 is ANQGSEA. CDR3 loop: CSVVEQLNTEAFF. CDR3 nucleotide sequence: TGCAGCGTTGTAGAACAGTTGAACACTGAAGCTTTCTTT.

This clonotype was seen many times. The rearrangement joins TRBV5-1 to TRBJ2-1, with 7 bases matching TRBD2. Germline V gives CDR1 SGHRS, CDR2 YFSETQ. V lost 1 base and J lost 6; bases outside the gene matches: 7. The CDR3 is 15 residues long. The CDR3 DNA reads TGCGCCAGCAGCTTGAGCCGGGGGGATTTCAATGAGCAGTTCTTC. Amino acids: CASSLSRGDFNEQFF.

The V call is TRBV7-3, the J call TRBJ2-5, with a tentative D call TRBD1 (6 bases). V was pared by 5 bases and J by 3 bases, with 10 bases between. There are 13 residues in the CDR3. Germline CDR1 SGHTA, CDR2 FQGTGA. This chain's CDR3 is CASSTGSEETQYF. CDR3 bases: TGTGCCAGCAGCACAGGGTCCGAAGAGACCCAGTACTTC.

This rearrangement joins TRBV6-1 to TRBJ2-7; D gene ambiguous. Germline V gives CDR1 MNHNS, CDR2 SASEGT. The ends were cut back, 2 bases at V and 3 bases at J, with 8 bases in the middle. This CDR3 region has 13 residues. The CDR3 bases are TGTGCCAGCAGTGAAACGCAAGTCTACGAGCAGTACTTC. Translated: CASSETQVYEQYF.

This clonotype was seen repeatedly, ten times or more. The chain recombines TRBV7-2 with TRBJ1-4, with D perhaps matching TRBD1 (6 bases). The germline CDR1 and CDR2 sequences are SGHTA and FQGNSA. This CDR3 spans 14 amino acids. V was clipped by 3 bases and J by 5 bases, with 10 bases between them. The CDR3 sequence: CASSFQGSNEKLFF. The CDR3 DNA is TGTGCCAGCAGCTTCCAGGGGTCCAATGAAAAACTGTTTTTT. Combining the CDR3 with reference TRBV7-2 and TRBJ1-4 gives the whole variable domain GAGVSQSPSNKVTEKGKDVELRCDPISGHTALYWYRQSLGQGLEFLIYFQGNSAPDKSGLPSDRFSAERTGGSVSTLTIQRTQQEDSAVYLCASSFQGSNEKLFFGSGTQLSVL.

This clonotype has at least ten counts. This sequence joins TRBV6-5 and TRBJ1-5; 7 nucleotides agree with TRBD1. CDR3 length equals 15 residues. The trim removed 0 bases at V and 6 bases at J, leaving 5 bases unmatched. Germline V gene data show CDR1 as MNHEY and CDR2 as SVGAGI. CDR3 DNA sequence: TGTGCCAGCAGTTACTCGAAGGGGGCAGGTCAGCCCCAGCATTTT. Translation gives CASSYSKGAGQPQHF.

This clonotype appeared a few times. The V gene is TRBV27, the J gene TRBJ2-3; 7 bases map to TRBD2. There are 15 residues in the CDR3. The V segment lost 4 bases and the J segment 2 bases; nucleotides outside the gene matches: 6. CDR1 is MNHEY and CDR2 is SMNVEV in the germline V gene (reference sequence). The CDR3 DNA sequence: TGTGCCAGCAGTTCCCCCGGGACTAACACAGATACGCAGTATTTT. Its translation: CASSSPGTNTDTQYF.

This clonotype was found many times. The V call is TRBV18, the J call TRBJ2-1; D is possibly TRBD2 (6 bases). Trimming stripped 6 bases from V and 4 bases from J, with 19 bases between. Germline V gives CDR1 KGHSH, CDR2 LQKENI. The CDR3 loop spans 16 amino acids. CDR3 coding DNA: TGTGCCAGCTCCCGTCAGGCAGCGGGCCAATACAATGAGCAGTTCTTC. This sequence encodes CASSRQAAGQYNEQFF.

At least ten counts were recorded for this clonotype. This chain connects TRBV9 to TRBJ2-1, with 7 bases fitting TRBD1. Germline lookup yields CDR1 SGDLS and CDR2 YYNGEE. There are 13 residues in the CDR3. The junction had 4 bases not matched to a gene; V was cut back by 3 bases and J by 7 bases. The CDR3: CASSGRQGNEQFF. The CDR3 coding sequence is TGTGCCAGCAGCGGGAGACAGGGAAATGAGCAGTTCTTC.

This clonotype was seen a few times. The J gene is TRBJ2-3, the V gene TRBV6-6, with D unresolved. This CDR3 comprises 15 residues. Trimming removed 7 bases at V and 0 bases at J, with 14 bases between. The germline gives CDR1 MNHNY, CDR2 SVGAGI (reference sequence). Here the CDR3 DNA reads TGTGCCAGCACCCGTGAGCTGCGGAGCACAGATACGCAGTATTTT. Amino acids: CASTRELRSTDTQYF.

In its sample, this clonotype was seen many times. The V call is TRBV7-2, the J call TRBJ2-1; D call uncertain. There are 11 residues in the CDR3. CDR1 and CDR2 (germline): SGHTA, FQGNSA. The V end lost 5 bases, the J end lost 4 bases, and 3 bases lay between the germline ends. As DNA, the CDR3 is TGTGCCAGCAGCGTATACAATGAGCAGTTCTTC. It is translated as CASSVYNEQFF.

The V and J genes are TRBV6-9 and TRBJ1-3; no clear D. This CDR3 region has 15 residues. V was pared by 11 bases and J by 2 bases, with 19 bases between. Germline CDR1 reads MNHGY; CDR2 reads SVAAGI. CDR3 in amino acids: CASRGDLPAGNTIYF. The CDR3, as DNA: TGTGCCTCTCGGGGTGACTTACCAGCTGGAAACACCATATATTTT.

At least ten counts were recorded for this clonotype. The J gene is TRBJ2-1, the V gene TRBV9, with 9 bases lining up with TRBD2. The V gene's germline CDR1 is SGDLS and CDR2 YYNGEE. J was trimmed by 6 bases and V by 0 bases; bases with no gene match: 7. This CDR3 has 16 residues. Written as DNA, the CDR3 is TGTGCCAGCAGCGTAGAGTGGAGCGGGAGGTCCAATGAGCAGTTCTTC. This encodes CASSVEWSGRSNEQFF.

This clonotype was found many times. The rearrangement links TRBV2 to TRBJ1-2, with D possibly TRBD1 on 5 matching bases. V lost 6 bases and J lost 2, with 13 bases in between. The CDR3 is 14 residues long. The germline V gene encodes CDR1 SNHLY and CDR2 FYNNEI. CDR3 DNA sequence: TGTGCCAGCAGCACACGGGGCCAGAACTATGGCTACACCTTC. It codes for CASSTRGQNYGYTF.

In this sample, this clonotype turned up many times. The genes are TRBV12-3 or TRBV12-4 and TRBJ2-1, with D perhaps matching TRBD1 or TRBD2 (5 bases each). Trimming removed 3 bases at V and 4 bases at J, with 10 bases between. The CDR3 loop spans 14 amino acids. This chain's CDR3 is CASSLGTVYNEQFF. The DNA of the CDR3 is TGTGCCAGCAGTTTGGGGACCGTTTACAATGAGCAGTTCTTC.

Many counts were recorded for this clonotype. The chain combines TRBV20-1 with TRBJ2-7; D is unclear. The germline V gene encodes CDR1 DFQATT and CDR2 SNEGSKA (reference sequence). V was shortened by 6 bases and J by 5 bases, with 11 bases between the two germline ends. CDR3 size: 11 residues. CDR3 sequence: CSALKAHEQYF. The DNA for the CDR3 is TGCAGTGCCCTCAAGGCGCACGAGCAGTACTTC.

This clonotype was counted only a few times. The V call is TRBV6-6, the J call TRBJ2-1; 11 nucleotides line up with TRBD2. From germline, CDR1 is MNHNY and CDR2 SVGAGI (reference sequence). Trimming removed 0 bases from V and 2 bases from J; junction bases left unmatched: 12. The CDR3 spans 20 residues. CDR3 sequence (DNA): TGTGCCAGCAGTTACTCGACGGCTAGCGGGGGGAGTGCGACCTACAATGAGCAGTTCTTC. This gives the protein CASSYSTASGGSATYNEQFF.

This clonotype was seen a few times. This rearrangement joins TRBV12-3 or TRBV12-4 to TRBJ1-1; D unresolved. V was clipped by 5 bases and J by 2 bases, with 18 bases between them. This CDR3 region has 16 residues. The CDR3 coding sequence is TGTGCCAGCAGTCCCGAGTCGGCAGCACTCAACACTGAAGCTTTCTTT. Protein sequence: CASSPESAALNTEAFF.

This clonotype has ten or more counts. The chain joins TRBV7-8 to TRBJ2-3; D ambiguous. Germline V gene data show CDR1 as SGHVS and CDR2 as FQNEAQ. CDR3 length: 14 residues. Trimming stripped 4 bases from V and 3 bases from J, with 11 bases between. The CDR3 here is CASSSSRPTDTQYF. CDR3 coding DNA: TGTGCCAGCAGCTCCTCCCGGCCGACAGATACGCAGTATTTT.

J is TRBJ2-5 and V is TRBV20-1; 7 nucleotides line up with TRBD2. Per the germline V gene, CDR1 is DFQATT and CDR2 is SNEGSKA (reference sequence). The J segment lost 3 bases and the V segment lost 6 bases, leaving 10 bases of the junction unmatched. The CDR3 runs 14 residues. The CDR3 sequence is CSASVGGYKETQYF. In nucleotides, the CDR3 is TGCAGTGCATCTGTGGGGGGGTACAAAGAGACCCAGTACTTC.